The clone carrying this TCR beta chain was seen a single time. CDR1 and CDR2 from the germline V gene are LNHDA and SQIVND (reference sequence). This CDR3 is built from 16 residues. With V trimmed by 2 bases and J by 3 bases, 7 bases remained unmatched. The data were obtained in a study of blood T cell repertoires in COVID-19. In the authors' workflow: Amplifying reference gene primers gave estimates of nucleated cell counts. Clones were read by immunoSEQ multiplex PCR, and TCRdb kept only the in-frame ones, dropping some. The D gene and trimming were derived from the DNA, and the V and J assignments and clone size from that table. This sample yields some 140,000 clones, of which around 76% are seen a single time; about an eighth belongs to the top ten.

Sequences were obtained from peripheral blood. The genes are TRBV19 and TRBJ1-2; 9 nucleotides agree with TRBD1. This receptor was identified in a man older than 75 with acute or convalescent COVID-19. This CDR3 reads CASSILRQGDDYGYTF. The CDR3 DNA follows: TGTGCCAGTAGTATACTCCGACAGGGGGATGACTATGGCTACACCTTC.